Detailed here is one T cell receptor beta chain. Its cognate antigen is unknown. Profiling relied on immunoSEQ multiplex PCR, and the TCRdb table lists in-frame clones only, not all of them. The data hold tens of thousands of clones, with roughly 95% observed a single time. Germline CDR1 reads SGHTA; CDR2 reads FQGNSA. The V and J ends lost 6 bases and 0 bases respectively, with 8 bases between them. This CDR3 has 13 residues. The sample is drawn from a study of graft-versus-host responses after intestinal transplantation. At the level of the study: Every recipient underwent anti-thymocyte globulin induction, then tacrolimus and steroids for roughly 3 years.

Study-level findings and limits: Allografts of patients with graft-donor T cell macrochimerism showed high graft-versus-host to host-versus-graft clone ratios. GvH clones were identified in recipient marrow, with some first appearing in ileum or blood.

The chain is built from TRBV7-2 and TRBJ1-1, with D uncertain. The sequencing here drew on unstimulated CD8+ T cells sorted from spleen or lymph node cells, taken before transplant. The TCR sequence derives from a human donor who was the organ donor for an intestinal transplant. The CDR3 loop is CASRILMNTEAFF. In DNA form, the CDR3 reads TGTGCCAGCAGAATACTCATGAACACTGAAGCTTTCTTT.